The 30 T cell receptor beta chains below were found in one sample sequenced in a study of T-cell reconstitution after alpha-beta-depleted transplantation in children. Preparing the TCRbeta library involved the use of unique molecular identifiers. TCRdb ran MiXCR on the PCR reads and lists one entry per CDR3 protein. The table shows over 150,000 distinct CDR3 sequences, with about 7% occurring only once. The specimen comprised PBMCs, sampled before TCRalphabeta/CD19-depleted stem cell transplant. The receptors originated from a boy aged 2-15 years with acute lymphoblastic leukemia, due to receive a stem cell transplant.

This clonotype showed up many times. The chain carries TRBV3-1 and TRBJ2-1; D is ambiguous. Looked up from germline, CDR1 is LGHDT and CDR2 is YNNKEL (reference sequence). The V end lost 0 bases, the J end lost 2 bases, and 11 bases lay between the germline ends. This CDR3 spans 16 amino acids. CDR3 in DNA: TGTGCCAGCAGCCAAGACCACAACTACGCCTACAATGAGCAGTTCTTC. The encoded protein is CASSQDHNYAYNEQFF.

This clonotype was counted only a few times. The chain employs TRBV7-8 and TRBJ2-5; D not certain. The V gene's germline CDR1 is SGHVS and CDR2 FQNEAQ. CDR3 length: 15 residues. V was trimmed by 2 bases and J by 2 bases, leaving 12 bases between them. CDR3 protein: CASSLRFRSQETQYF. The DNA of the CDR3 is TGTGCCAGCAGCTTAAGGTTTCGGTCGCAAGAGACCCAGTACTTC.

By share, this clonotype counts as medium-sized. This rearrangement joins TRBV5-1 to TRBJ2-7; D remains unclear. In germline, CDR1 is SGHRS, CDR2 YFSETQ. V lost 4 bases and J lost 4, with 21 bases in between. The length of the CDR3 is 16 residues. The CDR3: CASSTQPSGPNYEQYF. The CDR3 nucleotides read TGCGCCAGCAGCACTCAACCCTCTGGCCCCAATTACGAGCAGTACTTC.

This clonotype has just a few counts. The chain recombines TRBV13 with TRBJ1-2, with 7 bases matching TRBD1. The CDR3 contains 13 residues. Germline loops: CDR1 PRHDT, CDR2 FYEKMQ (reference sequence). V shed 8 bases and J 4 bases; nucleotides not matched to a gene: 7. The CDR3 spells CASSRDSFYGYTF. The CDR3 DNA reads as TGTGCCAGCTCTCGGGACAGCTTCTATGGCTACACCTTC.

This clonotype showed up many times. The J gene is TRBJ2-7, the V gene TRBV10-3, with 7 positions matching TRBD2. The germline gives CDR1 ENHRY, CDR2 SYGVKD. The CDR3 has 14 amino acids. After removal of 4 bases from V and 3 bases from J, the junction contained 6 bases not matched to a gene. The CDR3 DNA sequence: TGTGCCATCAGTGTGGCGGGAGAATTCTACGAGCAGTACTTC. Residues: CAISVAGEFYEQYF.

The sample holds many counts of this clonotype. This chain joins TRBV12-3 or TRBV12-4 and TRBJ2-5; D gene uncertain. The CDR3 spans 14 residues. Trimming cost V 1 base and J 5 bases, with 11 bases left between them. CDR3 sequence (DNA): TGTGCCAGCAGTTTAGAGCGAAAAAGTGAGACCCAGTACTTC. Its protein product is CASSLERKSETQYF.

The sample holds many counts of this clonotype. This chain links TRBV29-1 with TRBJ1-1; D is perhaps TRBD1 (5 bases). Germline values: CDR1 SQVTM, CDR2 ANQGSEA. This CDR3 is 14 amino acids long. V was clipped by 4 bases and J by 4 bases, with 16 bases between them. CDR3 sequence (DNA): TGCAGCGTTGGGGGGGGACTGTCTAGCACTGAAGCTTTCTTT. Amino acid sequence: CSVGGGLSSTEAFF.

This clonotype occurred many times. CDR3 sequence reads: CSAATDSFFAEAFF. DNA of the CDR3: TGCAGTGCTGCGACGGACAGTTTTTTCGCTGAAGCTTTCTTT. This chain joins TRBV20-1 and TRBJ1-1; D possibly corresponds to TRBD1 (6 bases). V lost 5 bases and J lost 6, with 19 bases in between. CDR3 length: 14 amino acids. The germline gives CDR1 DFQATT, CDR2 SNEGSKA (reference sequence).

This rearrangement joins TRBV10-3 to TRBJ2-7; D may be TRBD2 (6 bases). V lost 11 bases to trimming and J lost 4 bases, with 36 bases between them. Germline CDR1 is ENHRY and CDR2 is SYGVKD. The CDR3 has 19 amino acids. The CDR3 DNA follows: TGTGCCCACCTAAGGGCGGCCGTTGAAAAGGGCGAGGAGGGTTACGAGCAGTACTTC. The encoded protein is CAHLRAAVEKGEEGYEQYF.

The V call is TRBV10-3, the J call TRBJ2-7, with a tentative D call TRBD1 (6 bases). CDR1 is ENHRY, CDR2 SYGVKD, per germline. Deletions cut 2 bases from V and 7 bases from J, with 18 bases between. The CDR3 spans 15 residues. The DNA of the CDR3 is TGTGCCATCAGTGAGGGGGGCAACTCCTTGGGGGAGCAGTACTTC. Translated: CAISEGGNSLGEQYF.

This clonotype was observed many times. The genes are TRBV4-2 and TRBJ2-7; D gene unclear. V lost 1 base, J lost 6 bases, and 10 bases lay in between. Germline CDR1 and CDR2: LGHNA and YNFKEQ. CDR3 length: 13 residues. The CDR3 loop is CASSQGGSGEQYF. For the CDR3, the DNA is TGTGCCAGCAGCCAAGGCGGTTCGGGCGAGCAGTACTTC.

This clonotype occurred a few times. The chain uses TRBV20-1 and TRBJ1-2, with D possibly TRBD1 on 6 matching bases. Germline-derived CDR1 and CDR2 are DFQATT and SNEGSKA (reference sequence). Trimming removed 6 bases at V and 4 bases at J, with 21 bases between. This CDR3 has 15 amino acids. The DNA for the CDR3 is TGCAGTGCCGGGGGAACAGGGATGGGGGTCTATGGCTACACCTTC. Its translation is CSAGGTGMGVYGYTF.

The chain combines TRBV7-2 with TRBJ2-2, with a weak D call TRBD2 (6 bases). CDR1 and CDR2 from the germline V gene are SGHTA and FQGNSA. Trimming stripped 7 bases from V and 5 bases from J, with 20 bases between. The length of the CDR3 is 16 residues. CDR3 protein: CASTQPGVSGTGELFF. The CDR3 bases are TGTGCCAGCACCCAACCGGGGGTTAGCGGAACCGGGGAGCTGTTTTTT.

This clonotype appeared a few times. The CDR3 nucleotides are TGTGCCAGCAGCGTTCTATCAAGCGGGGGGGCCCCGTATTTT. Its translation is CASSVLSSGGAPYF. The V gene is TRBV9, the J gene TRBJ2-3, with 10 nucleotides matching TRBD2. CDR1 SGDLS and CDR2 YYNGEE come from the germline V gene. V dropped 2 bases and J dropped 14; count of bases not matched to a gene: 11. The CDR3 has 14 residues.

This clonotype occurred many times. This sequence joins TRBV29-1 and TRBJ2-1; 9 positions match TRBD2. There are 15 residues in the CDR3. Unmatched junction bases numbered 15, after V lost 7 bases and J lost 8 bases. Germline CDR1 and CDR2: SQVTM and ANQGSEA. CDR3 in DNA: TGCAGCGGTCAATCACCGGGACTAGCTTTCGATGAGCAGTTCTTC. This sequence encodes CSGQSPGLAFDEQFF.

The genes are TRBV5-6 and TRBJ2-7; maybe TRBD2 (6 bases). The CDR3 runs 15 residues. Looked up from germline, CDR1 is SGHDT and CDR2 is YYEEEE. The V end lost 4 bases, the J end lost 3 bases, and 17 bases lay between the germline ends. CDR3 residues: CASSPGGEAHYEQYF. DNA of the CDR3: TGTGCCAGCAGCCCCGGCGGGGAGGCCCACTACGAGCAGTACTTC.

This clonotype has a count of ten or more. This chain connects TRBV28 to TRBJ2-7; no clear D. This CDR3 comprises 11 residues. The V gene lost 10 bases and the J gene lost 6 bases, with 13 bases spanning the gap. Germline loops: CDR1 MDHEN, CDR2 SYDVKM. The DNA for the CDR3 is TGTGCCACCTATGGACGGCGCGAGCAGTACTTC. Its translation: CATYGRREQYF.

This clonotype has at least ten counts. The rearrangement uses TRBV2 and TRBJ2-5; D gene uncertain. V shed 3 bases and J shed 4 bases, with 3 bases lying between them. This CDR3 region has 11 residues. Germline V CDR1 and CDR2: SNHLY, FYNNEI. The CDR3 protein is CASSERETQYF. As DNA, the CDR3 is TGTGCCAGCAGTGAGAGAGAGACCCAGTACTTC. Variable domain in full (rest from reference TRBV2 and TRBJ2-5): EPEVTQTPSHQVTQMGQEVILRCVPISNHLYFYWYRQILGQKVEFLVSFYNNEISEKSEIFDDQFSVERPDGSNFTLKIRSTKLEDSAMYFCASSERETQYFGPGTRLLVL.

This clonotype was picked up many times. J is TRBJ2-2 and V is TRBV12-3 or TRBV12-4, with no clear D. The CDR3 is 12 residues long. The V end lost 5 bases, the J end lost 9 bases, and 10 bases lay between the germline ends. The CDR3 reads CASSIQFRELFF. CDR3 DNA sequence: TGTGCCAGCAGTATACAGTTTCGGGAGCTGTTTTTT.

In this sample, this clonotype turned up many times. The genes are TRBV20-1 and TRBJ2-5; the match to TRBD1 covers 7 bases. CDR3 length: 15 residues. Germline-derived CDR1 and CDR2 are DFQATT and SNEGSKA (reference sequence). The J segment lost 2 bases and the V segment lost 1 base, leaving 7 bases of the junction unmatched. DNA for the CDR3: TGCAGTGCTAGAGCCCTGGGACAGTGGCAAGAGACCCAGTACTTC. Translated: CSARALGQWQETQYF.

This clonotype occurred many times. V is TRBV20-1 and J is TRBJ2-7, with D unclear. V lost 6 bases and J lost 4, with 25 bases in between. CDR3 size: 16 residues. Germline CDR1 is DFQATT and CDR2 is SNEGSKA (reference sequence). The CDR3 region has the DNA TGCAGTGCCAAGGGCTGGGCGGCCTCAGACCTTTACGAGCAGTACTTC. It is translated as CSAKGWAASDLYEQYF.

Many counts were recorded for this clonotype. The chain links TRBV7-9 to TRBJ1-1; D not certain. V was cut by 2 bases and J by 6 bases, with 7 bases left in between. Per the germline V gene, CDR1 is SEHNR and CDR2 is FQNEAQ (reference sequence). The CDR3 consists of 12 residues. CDR3 bases: TGTGCCAGCAGCTTAAGAGGCCCTGAAGCTTTCTTT. This codes for CASSLRGPEAFF. Full variable domain (remainder filled in from reference TRBV7-9 and TRBJ1-1): DTGVSQNPRHKITKRGQNVTFRCDPISEHNRLYWYRQTLGQGPEFLTYFQNEAQLEKSRLLSDRFSAERPKGSFSTLEIQRTEQGDSAMYLCASSLRGPEAFFGQGTRLTVV.

J is TRBJ1-1 and V is TRBV2, with 10 nucleotides matching TRBD1. V lost 5 bases, J lost 11 bases, and 11 bases stayed unmatched. The CDR3 totals 14 residues. CDR1 is SNHLY and CDR2 is FYNNEI in the germline V gene. The CDR3 spells CASSNNRDRGDAFF. CDR3 nucleotide sequence: TGTGCCAGCAGTAACAACCGGGACAGGGGAGACGCTTTCTTT. Filled out from reference TRBV2 and TRBJ1-1, the complete variable domain reads EPEVTQTPSHQVTQMGQEVILRCVPISNHLYFYWYRQILGQKVEFLVSFYNNEISEKSEIFDDQFSVERPDGSNFTLKIRSTKLEDSAMYFCASSNNRDRGDAFFGQGTRLTVV.

In this sample, this clonotype turned up a few times. This sequence joins TRBV3-1 and TRBJ1-2, with a weak D call TRBD1 (5 bases). The V end was cut by 2 bases, the J end by 7 bases, with 14 bases between. This CDR3 has 14 residues. CDR1 and CDR2 from the germline V gene are LGHDT and YNNKEL (reference sequence). CDR3 loop: CASSQPQGRGGYTF. CDR3 DNA sequence: TGTGCCAGCAGCCAACCCCAGGGTAGAGGTGGCTACACCTTC.

The table lists this clonotype with many counts. The rearrangement joins TRBV9 to TRBJ2-7; TRBD1 matches at 7 bases. The V gene end was trimmed by 0 bases and the J gene end by 2 bases; junction bases not matched to a gene: 5. The germline V gene encodes CDR1 SGDLS and CDR2 YYNGEE. This CDR3 comprises 15 residues. The CDR3 DNA reads TGTGCCAGCAGCGTAGGTGGGACAGCTACCTACGAGCAGTACTTC. Its translation: CASSVGGTATYEQYF.

With regard to this clonotype: Being one base from a much bigger clone, this may be a read error. This chain links TRBV7-3 with TRBJ1-2; 12 bases match TRBD1. Trimming cost V 2 bases and J 6 bases; bases outside gene matches: 7. The CDR3 sequence is 16 residues long. Germline V CDR1 and CDR2: SGHTA, FQGTGA. The CDR3 is CASSLGPGQGANGYTF. The CDR3 nucleotides read TGTGCCAGCAGCTTAGGACCGGGACAGGGGGCTAATGGCTACACCTTC.

This clonotype came up many times. This sequence joins TRBV7-2 and TRBJ2-1; tentatively, D is TRBD2 (5 bases). CDR3 length equals 13 residues. Germline CDR1 and CDR2: SGHTA and FQGNSA. The V and J ends lost 0 bases and 7 bases respectively, with 7 bases between them. The CDR3 nucleotides read TGTGCCAGCAGCTTAGCTCGGGGAAATGAGCAGTTCTTC. It translates to CASSLARGNEQFF. The variable domain in full, completed from reference TRBV7-2 and TRBJ2-1, reads GAGVSQSPSNKVTEKGKDVELRCDPISGHTALYWYRQSLGQGLEFLIYFQGNSAPDKSGLPSDRFSAERTGGSVSTLTIQRTQQEDSAVYLCASSLARGNEQFFGPGTRLTVL.

This clonotype was recorded many times. This chain connects TRBV4-3 to TRBJ1-5; unclear D gene. V was trimmed by 1 base and J by 2 bases, leaving 9 bases between them. CDR3 length equals 15 residues. Germline V gene lookup returns CDR1 LGHNA and CDR2 YSLEER. CDR3 sequence reads: CASSQGWGGNQPQHF. The CDR3, as DNA: TGCGCCAGCAGCCAAGGCTGGGGAGGCAATCAGCCCCAGCATTTT.

A few counts support this clonotype. The J gene is TRBJ2-7, the V gene TRBV12-3 or TRBV12-4, with no clear D. V gave up 6 bases and J gave up 5 bases, with 5 bases separating them. This CDR3 is 10 amino acids long. This CDR3 is CASSINEQYF. The CDR3 DNA reads as TGTGCCAGCAGCATTAACGAGCAGTACTTC.

This clonotype was seen many times. This chain connects TRBV27 to TRBJ2-2, with TRBD1 matching 9 bases. The CDR3 is 15 residues long. The trim removed 0 bases at V and 7 bases at J, leaving 3 bases unmatched. The V gene's germline CDR1 is MNHEY and CDR2 SMNVEV (reference sequence). The CDR3 protein is CASSLSTGGGGELFF. The CDR3 DNA sequence: TGTGCCAGCAGTTTATCGACAGGGGGGGGCGGGGAGCTGTTTTTT.